The clone carrying this T cell receptor beta chain showed up many times. Its antigen remains unknown. This sample was taken from a study of CD8 T cells in ankylosing spondylitis. Study outcomes and limitations: It appeared that ankylosing spondylitis blood was characterized by a TCR beta motif of several highly homologous variants. In synovial fluid and blood from reactive arthritis, some motif variants were previously reported. With a CD8+ phenotype, disease-linked clones were relatively rare in peripheral blood.

Preparation of TCR beta libraries was done by quantitative 5'-RACE with molecular barcodes. TCRdb re-derived calls from the 5' RACE reads in MiXCR, one entry per CDR3 protein. Here the sample spans 250,000 to 400,000 distinct CDR3 sequences, around a tenth being singletons. The CDR3 is made up of 15 amino acids. V lost 5 bases, J lost 3 bases, and 5 bases stayed unmatched. Sequenced sample: blood, either unsorted or a sorted T cell fraction (not recorded which). The TCR sequence derives from a female donor with ankylosing spondylitis or in good health (not recorded which). The rearrangement uses TRBV12-3 or TRBV12-4 and TRBJ2-3; 10 positions agree with TRBD1. The CDR3 bases are TGTGCCAGCAGTAGACAGGGGGCTGGGACAGATACGCAGTATTTT. This translates into CASSRQGAGTDTQYF.